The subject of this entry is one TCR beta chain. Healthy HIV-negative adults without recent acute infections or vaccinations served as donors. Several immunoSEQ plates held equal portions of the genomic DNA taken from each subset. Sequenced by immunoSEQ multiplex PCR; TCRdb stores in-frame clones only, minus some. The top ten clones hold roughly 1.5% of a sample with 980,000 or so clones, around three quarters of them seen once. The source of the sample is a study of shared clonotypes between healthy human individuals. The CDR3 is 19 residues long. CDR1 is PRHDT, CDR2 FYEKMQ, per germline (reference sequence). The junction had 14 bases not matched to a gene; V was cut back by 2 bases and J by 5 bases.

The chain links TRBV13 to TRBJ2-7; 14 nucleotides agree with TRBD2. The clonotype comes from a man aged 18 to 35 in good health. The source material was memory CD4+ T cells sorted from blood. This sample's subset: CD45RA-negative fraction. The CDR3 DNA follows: TGTGCCAGCAGCTTATGGGGACTAGCGGGAGAAAGGGGTATTGACGAGCAGTACTTC. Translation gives CASSLWGLAGERGIDEQYF.